Included here is one T cell receptor (beta chain) sequence, with context. Its specific antigen is unknown. Per-base quality was not reported, and no clone a single base away is much larger than it. TCR CDR3 regions were amplified from genomic DNA by multiplex PCR using the deep immunoSEQ assay. Extracted genomic DNA from each cell subset was distributed evenly across all wells of several immunoSEQ 96-well plates, and each plate was treated as a replicate. Each replicate PCR for sorted subsets received about 0.2 ug genomic DNA, equal to 28,000 or so T cell genomes. Purified libraries were quantified with a Qubit 3.0 fluorometer, sized on a Bioanalyzer 2100, and re-quantified with the KAPA Library Quantification kit. Each immunoSEQ 96-well plate was sequenced on its own single-read 150-cycle Illumina NextSeq 550 flow cell. Per the source publication's procedure: Because the immunoSEQ output included only junctional sequences and no quality scores, the filtering could not be the same as the filtering used for full-length reads. Sequences were annotated with PyIR, a Python wrapper for IgBLAST v1.9, and V/J genes and CDR3 were assigned using IMGT germline references. Reads with weak V/J assignments (E-value above 1e-6), missing CDR3, stop codons, out-of-frame junctions, or ambiguous translated residues were removed. V3J clonotypes were defined as sequences sharing the same inferred V gene, J gene, and CDR3 amino acid sequence. Percentage overlap between repertoires was computed as shared unique clonotypes divided by the size of the smaller repertoire. Repertoire richness was assessed with RTK rarefaction, the Chao1 estimator, and Recon v2.1 estimates of unobserved clonotypes. Generation probabilities for all TCRbeta clonotypes obtained by the gDNA method from a handful of donors were computed using OLGA. The table comes from immuneACCESS by way of TCRdb, which keeps in-frame sequences with V and J called. Part of the clones is missing from these tables; in studies checked, under half for an unresolved V gene and the rest for unknown reasons. V and J calls plus clone size are reproduced from that table; the DNA served to infer D and trimming. This sample comprises about 1 million clones, more than 60% of them detected only once. The ten largest clones represent over 1.3% of the sample.

From a lookup of the germline V gene, CDR1 and CDR2 are MDHEN and SYDVKM. Between the V and J ends, shortened by 8 bases and 6 bases respectively, the junction contains 23 bases. The CDR3 covers 15 residues, taking in both the cysteine and the phenylalanine. Only the CDR3 portion is preserved as DNA: 45 bases, with reading frame beginning at the first base. Donors were healthy HIV-negative adults with no recently reported acute infections or vaccinations. Every donor was a Caucasian adult living in Nashville, Tennessee, USA. Magnetic negative selection was used to enrich CD4+ T cells, after which naive cells were positively selected on CD45RA and the negative fraction became the memory subset. Blood was collected by leukapheresis, and PBMCs were isolated by Ficoll-Histopaque density gradient centrifugation and then cryopreserved in liquid nitrogen vapor phase. Analytical flow cytometry was used to check the purity and quantity of every magnetically sorted T cell population. From each sorted fraction, genomic DNA was isolated and quantified by UV absorbance on a Nanodrop 2000c.

This sample is drawn from a study of shared clonotypes between healthy human individuals (dated by TCRdb to about 2020). Regarding the research as a whole: The cohort comprised two women and a few men aged 18 to 49 years. Per donor, three plates each were used for CD4 naive and CD4 memory, two for CD8 naive, and one for CD8 memory. To estimate repertoire size and how much clonotypes are shared between individuals, the study performed deep sequencing of blood TCR repertoires from roughly five healthy adults. Different laboratories and diverse techniques were used to prepare libraries and sequence TCR repertoires, to increase sequencing depth and limit assay-specific biases. Between about 0.94 and 8.9 billion PBMCs per donor were obtained by leukapheresis.

General conclusions and limits of the study: Even with the large sequencing depth, rarefaction of the sorted-subset datasets indicated that sequencing was incomplete. Compared with non-shared clonotypes, clonotypes shared by all four sorted-subset donors had higher generation probabilities. Naive subsets generally had larger estimated clonotype richness than memory subsets did. Based on pairwise subsampling, the degree of clonotype sharing among donors was expected to be affected by sequencing depth. Across a few donors, about 5% of naive CD4, 3% to 4% of naive CD8, approximately 2.5% of memory CD4, and about 0.44% of memory CD8 clonotypes were shared. The small number of donors limited the genetic and exposure-history diversity represented. Sampling was limited to blood, and TCR repertoires in tissue likely differ from TCR repertoires in blood.

In this chain, TRBV28 is recombined with TRBJ2-7, and perhaps TRBD1 as D gene, on 6 matching bases. The clonotype originates from a young man in good health. Sequenced sample: memory CD4+ T cells sorted from blood. The cell subset or site label for this specimen denotes: CD45RA-negative fraction. CDR3 reads: CASSETGPLLGEQYF. The base sequence is TGTGCCAGCTCCGAAACAGGGCCCCTCCTCGGCGAGCAGTACTTC.